These 28 T cell receptor beta chains originate from one sample sequenced in a study of shared clonotypes between healthy human individuals. Here immunoSEQ multiplex PCR was the method, and the copy in TCRdb shows in-frame clones only, minus some. This repertoire shows approximately 700,000 clones, approximately 73% found once; its top ten account for 1.5% to 2%. Sequencing was performed on memory CD4+ T cells sorted from blood. Noted subset: CD45RA-negative fraction. The receptors originated from a woman in her 30s in good health.

The rearrangement joins TRBV9 to TRBJ1-2, with D maybe TRBD1 (5 bases). The ends were cut back, 0 bases at V and 3 bases at J, with 18 bases in the middle. In germline, CDR1 is SGDLS, CDR2 YYNGEE. This CDR3 comprises 17 residues. The CDR3 coding sequence is TGTGCCAGCAGCGTAGGCCTCTCCTCCGGGGCTGACTATGGCTACACCTTC. Translating gives CASSVGLSSGADYGYTF.

This rearrangement joins TRBV19 to TRBJ2-3; 12 nucleotides agree with TRBD2. The CDR3 contains 16 residues. Looked up from germline, CDR1 is LNHDA and CDR2 is SQIVND (reference sequence). V lost 9 bases, J lost 4 bases, and 11 bases stayed unmatched. The CDR3 DNA follows: TGTGCCAGCAAGAGACTAGCGGGAGTGTCGTCAGATACGCAGTATTTT. Its translation: CASKRLAGVSSDTQYF.

The rearrangement links TRBV5-1 to TRBJ2-3; the match to TRBD2 covers 8 bases. CDR1 is SGHRS, CDR2 YFSETQ, per germline. The CDR3 loop spans 16 amino acids. V trimming: 3 bases; J trimming: 6 bases; junction bases outside the gene matches: 12. The CDR3 DNA reads as TGCGCCAGCAGCTCCACCAAGCGGGAGCGATTGGATACGCAGTATTTT. It specifies CASSSTKRERLDTQYF. The complete variable domain, with remaining parts taken from reference TRBV5-1 and TRBJ2-3, reads KAGVTQTPRYLIKTRGQQVTLSCSPISGHRSVSWYQQTPGQGLQFLFEYFSETQRNKGNFPGRFSGRQFSNSRSEMNVSTLELGDSALYLCASSSTKRERLDTQYFGPGTRLTVL.

This clone was picked up a small number of times. Other DNA sequences in the same sample also yield this CDR3. J is TRBJ2-1 and V is TRBV11-3; 11 bases fit TRBD2. This CDR3 has 15 amino acids. V dropped 5 bases and J dropped 6; count of bases not matched to a gene: 6. Germline CDR1 reads SGHNT; CDR2 reads YENEEA. The CDR3 DNA is TGTGCCAGCAGCCTCGGGACTAGCGGAATCAATGAGCAGTTCTTC. Translation gives CASSLGTSGINEQFF.

The chain is built from TRBV28 and TRBJ2-1; 7 positions agree with TRBD2. In germline, CDR1 is MDHEN, CDR2 SYDVKM. The CDR3 is 15 residues long. Trimming at V came to 4 bases and at J to 4 bases, leaving 7 bases not matched to a gene. The DNA for the CDR3 is TGTGCCAGCAGTTCGAGCGGGATATCGTACAATGAGCAGTTCTTC. Its protein product is CASSSSGISYNEQFF.

Only a few counts were recorded for this clone. The chain employs TRBV7-2 and TRBJ2-2; TRBD1 or TRBD2 may be the D gene (6 bases each). CDR3 size: 17 residues. The V end lost 5 bases, the J end lost 6 bases, and 22 bases lay between the germline ends. Germline V gene sequence: CDR1 SGHTA, CDR2 FQGNSA. The CDR3 bases are TGTGCCAGCAGCCCGCTGCCCCTTAGTGGGGGGCCCGGGGAGCTGTTTTTT. Its protein is CASSPLPLSGGPGELFF.

This rearrangement joins TRBV11-2 to TRBJ2-2; 9 nucleotides align to TRBD1. The J segment lost 7 bases and the V segment lost 5 bases, leaving 11 bases of the junction unmatched. This CDR3 has 16 residues. CDR1 and CDR2 (germline): SGHAT, FQNNGV. The CDR3 here is CASSPGTGWKDGELFF. In DNA form, the CDR3 reads TGTGCCAGCAGCCCAGGGACAGGGTGGAAGGACGGGGAGCTGTTTTTT.

As concerns this clone: Germline and junction disagree at one end, which may indicate a read error. The V gene is TRBV5-6, the J gene TRBJ2-7, with 8 positions matching TRBD1. Germline loops: CDR1 SGHDT, CDR2 YYEEEE. This CDR3 has 14 amino acids. The CDR3 DNA reads TGTGCCAGCAGCTTGGGGCAGGGGGCGTACGGGCAGTACTTC. Translated, it gives CASSLGQGAYGQYF.

The chain is built from TRBV28 and TRBJ2-2; D perhaps matches TRBD1 (6 bases). The CDR3 runs 15 residues. V shed 8 bases and J shed 0 bases, with 13 bases lying between them. From germline, CDR1 is MDHEN and CDR2 SYDVKM. The CDR3 spells CASREQGSNTGELFF. The CDR3 DNA is TGTGCCAGCCGAGAACAGGGATCGAACACCGGGGAGCTGTTTTTT.

V gene TRBV10-2 combines with J gene TRBJ1-2; TRBD1 is a possible D gene (6 bases). The CDR3 is 14 residues long. The germline V gene encodes CDR1 WSHSY and CDR2 SAAADI. V lost 3 bases and J 2 bases, leaving 10 bases between the germline ends. CDR3 DNA sequence: TGCGCCAGCAGTGACAAGGGGGTGAACTATGGCTACACCTTC. Translated, it gives CASSDKGVNYGYTF.

The rearrangement uses TRBV11-2 and TRBJ2-3; 7 bases fit TRBD1. The CDR3 spans 14 residues. Trimming at V came to 5 bases and at J to 5 bases, leaving 7 bases not matched to a gene. Germline V lookup: CDR1 SGHAT, CDR2 FQNNGV. This CDR3 is CASSSTGVIDTQYF. The CDR3 bases are TGTGCCAGCAGCAGTACAGGGGTGATAGATACGCAGTATTTT.

The V gene is TRBV27, the J gene TRBJ1-1; no clear D. V lost 1 base and J lost 3, with 6 bases in between. Germline V gives CDR1 MNHEY, CDR2 SMNVEV (reference sequence). The CDR3 sequence is 13 residues long. CDR3 nucleotide sequence: TGTGCCAGCAGTTTATGGGATCACACTGAAGCTTTCTTT. This encodes CASSLWDHTEAFF.

The J gene is TRBJ1-2, the V gene TRBV20-1; no clear D gene. V lost 1 base, J lost 8 bases, and 8 bases lay in between. Germline V CDR1 and CDR2: DFQATT, SNEGSKA (reference sequence). This CDR3 has 11 residues. CDR3 residues: CSARVIEGYTF. In DNA form, the CDR3 reads TGCAGTGCTAGAGTTATAGAGGGCTACACCTTC.

The chain couples TRBV15 to TRBJ2-7; D is ambiguous. The CDR3 has 15 residues. V shed 0 bases and J shed 1 base, with 10 bases lying between them. The germline CDR1 and CDR2 sequences are LNHNV and YYDKDF (reference sequence). CDR3 region: CATSRDRVLSYEQYF. CDR3 bases: TGTGCCACCAGCAGAGATCGGGTCTTGTCCTACGAGCAGTACTTC.

The chain recombines TRBV30 with TRBJ2-7, with 7 bases identical to TRBD1. Germline V gene data show CDR1 as GTSNPN and CDR2 as SVGIG (reference sequence). With 1 base clipped from V and 3 bases from J, the junction kept 6 bases outside the gene matches. The CDR3 sequence is 14 residues long. The CDR3 bases are TGTGCCTGGAGTGCCCACAGGGGTATCTACGAGCAGTACTTC. Protein product: CAWSAHRGIYEQYF.

The count of this clone is one. V gene TRBV25-1 combines with J gene TRBJ2-2, with 10 nucleotides matching TRBD1. V was clipped by 2 bases and J by 4 bases; unmatched bases: 1. The CDR3 has 15 residues. The germline V gene has CDR1 MGHDK and CDR2 SYGVNS. The DNA for the CDR3 is TGTGCCAGCAGTGAAAGGACAGGGGGCACCGGGGAGCTGTTTTTT. Translation: CASSERTGGTGELFF.

The gene calls are TRBV11-2 and TRBJ1-1; TRBD1 might be the D (5 bases). This CDR3 is 18 amino acids long. Per germline, CDR1 SGHAT and CDR2 FQNNGV. With 1 base removed from V and 1 base from J, the gap between germline ends came to 19 bases. CDR3 sequence: CASSLARDFWQANTEAFF. The CDR3 DNA sequence: TGTGCCAGCAGCTTAGCCAGGGACTTTTGGCAGGCGAACACTGAAGCTTTCTTT.

V is TRBV30 and J is TRBJ2-4; a possible D gene is TRBD1 (6 bases). V dropped 8 bases and J dropped 3 bases, with 11 bases sitting between them. The CDR3 covers 12 residues. CDR1 and CDR2 from the germline V gene are GTSNPN and SVGIG (reference sequence). CDR3 sequence reads: CALARGKNIQYF. The CDR3 DNA sequence: TGTGCCCTCGCCAGGGGCAAAAACATTCAGTACTTC.

This clone was seen a handful of times. The chain couples TRBV19 to TRBJ1-5; 7 bases match TRBD1. Germline CDR1 LNHDA, CDR2 SQIVND (reference sequence). The V and J ends lost 3 bases and 6 bases, in that order; junction bases with no gene match: 2. This CDR3 spans 13 amino acids. The CDR3 reads CASSMRGRQPQHF. The CDR3 nucleotides are TGTGCCAGTAGTATGAGGGGGCGTCAGCCCCAGCATTTT.

This rearrangement joins TRBV5-1 to TRBJ2-1, with TRBD2 matching over 7 bases. The germline V gene has CDR1 SGHRS and CDR2 YFSETQ. The CDR3 is 14 residues long. J lost 2 bases, V lost 6 bases, and 5 bases had no gene match. CDR3: CASTEAGTYNEQFF. The CDR3 DNA reads TGCGCCAGCACTGAAGCGGGAACCTACAATGAGCAGTTCTTC.

The chain joins TRBV9 to TRBJ2-3, with 8 bases fitting TRBD1. This CDR3 is built from 17 residues. CDR1 is SGDLS and CDR2 is YYNGEE in the germline V gene. V shed 0 bases and J 2 bases; nucleotides not matched to a gene: 8. Written as DNA, the CDR3 is TGTGCCAGCAGCGTAGGCCTCACAGGGGGGAACACAGATACGCAGTATTTT. Its protein product is CASSVGLTGGNTDTQYF. The variable domain in full, with the rest retrieved from reference TRBV9 and TRBJ2-3, is DSGVTQTPKHLITATGQRVTLRCSPRSGDLSVYWYQQSLDQGLQFLIQYYNGEERAKGNILERFSAQQFPDLHSELNLSSLELGDSALYFCASSVGLTGGNTDTQYFGPGTRLTVL.

This rearrangement joins TRBV19 to TRBJ1-1; D may be TRBD1 (6 bases). The germline V gene has CDR1 LNHDA and CDR2 SQIVND (reference sequence). This CDR3 region has 10 residues. V was shortened by 11 bases and J by 7 bases, with 11 bases between the two germline ends. The chain's CDR3 is CAVQGFEAFF. Here the CDR3 DNA reads TGTGCCGTTCAGGGGTTTGAAGCTTTCTTT.

The genes are TRBV7-2 and TRBJ1-2; D is possibly TRBD1 (5 bases). The CDR3 loop spans 15 amino acids. Germline lookup yields CDR1 SGHTA and CDR2 FQGNSA. Trimming cost V 5 bases and J 4 bases, with 17 bases left between them. CDR3 in amino acids: CASSLRDPLGYGYTF. The CDR3 DNA follows: TGTGCCAGCAGCCTCCGGGACCCACTAGGCTATGGCTACACCTTC.

The chain couples TRBV28 to TRBJ1-2; D possibly corresponds to TRBD1 (5 bases). V lost 5 bases to trimming and J lost 2 bases, with 15 bases between them. From germline, CDR1 is MDHEN and CDR2 SYDVKM. This CDR3 has 15 amino acids. CDR3 nucleotide sequence: TGTGCCAGCAGTGGGACCTCGGGTCCCAACTATGGCTACACCTTC. Amino acid sequence: CASSGTSGPNYGYTF.

The chain has TRBV6-5 and TRBJ1-3; D is unclear. The CDR3 sequence is 11 residues long. Germline assignment: CDR1 MNHEY and CDR2 SVGAGI. V was shortened by 6 bases and J by 8 bases, with 8 bases between the two germline ends. CDR3 DNA: TGTGCCAGCAGCTACGGCGACACCATATATTTT. Residues: CASSYGDTIYF.

This clone showed up just a few times. This chain joins TRBV28 and TRBJ2-2; D not certain. CDR3 length equals 15 residues. The germline gives CDR1 MDHEN, CDR2 SYDVKM. V was clipped by 5 bases and J by 5 bases, with 15 bases between them. The CDR3 DNA reads as TGTGCCAGCAGTCCATTGGGGTTGGGAACCGGGGAGCTGTTTTTT. Translation gives CASSPLGLGTGELFF.

J is TRBJ2-7 and V is TRBV2; 9 bases fit TRBD1. After removal of 6 bases from V and 2 bases from J, the junction contained 8 bases not matched to a gene. The CDR3 runs to 15 residues. Germline V gene sequence: CDR1 SNHLY, CDR2 FYNNEI. CDR3 in amino acids: CASRGGQGLPYEQYF. CDR3 DNA: TGTGCCAGCAGAGGGGGACAGGGACTACCCTACGAGCAGTACTTC.

The chain uses TRBV23-1 and TRBJ1-3, with 7 positions matching TRBD1. TRBV23-1 is treated as an ORF (open reading frame) with a function not yet certain. V shed 2 bases, J shed 0 bases, and the junction held 4 bases outside the gene matches. There are 16 residues in the CDR3. The CDR3 DNA reads as TGCGCCAGCAGTCAAAGGGACAGCAGCTCTGGAAACACCATATATTTT. As protein: CASSQRDSSSGNTIYF.